This T cell receptor beta chain was sequenced for a study of T cell changes during pregnancy in multiple sclerosis. In germline, CDR1 is SGHDT, CDR2 YYEEEE. V was pared by 0 bases and J by 6 bases, with 3 bases between. The CDR3 consists of 11 residues. Sequencing used immunoSEQ multiplex PCR; TCRdb keeps in-frame clones, though not all of them. The table records about 50,000 clones, more than 85% of them present only once. The chain is built from TRBV5-6 and TRBJ1-1, with D unclear. This clonotype was sampled from a female donor with multiple sclerosis, enrolled in a pregnancy study. Sequenced here: CD4+ T cells from peripheral blood mononuclear cells, sampled after pregnancy. The CDR3 DNA reads as TGTGCCAGCAGCTTGGGAGCTGAAGCTTTCTTT. Translation gives CASSLGAEAFF.